This TCR beta chain was captured in a study of OX40 agonist ivuxolimab in advanced cancers. Broadly, across the study: Ivuxolimab was a fully human IgG2 agonistic monoclonal antibody targeting the costimulatory receptor OX40 (CD134). Intravenous ivuxolimab was administered to patients every 2 weeks at six dose levels: 0.01, 0.1, 0.3, 1.5, 3 and 10 mg/kg. Of the roughly 51 patients in dose escalation, about 20 had hepatocellular carcinoma, some 15 had melanoma, 9 had renal cell carcinoma and 9 had head and neck cancer. The dose-escalation cohort was about 87% male with a mean age of approximately 59 years, ranging from about 23 to 85. Patients were allowed to have had prior anti-PD-1, anti-PD-L1 or anti-CTLA-4 therapy, and around 40% of the dose-escalation patients had previously received checkpoint inhibitors. Three dose-escalation patients achieved partial responses, one with hepatocellular carcinoma and two with cutaneous melanoma. The point of sequencing TCRbeta in the periphery was to test whether ivuxolimab changed TCR sequence diversity and drove clonal T-cell expansion. The paper reports the monotherapy dose-escalation portion (N of about 54 patients) of the phase I ivuxolimab trial. General conclusions and limits of the study: Low levels of normalized T-cell clonal expansion were also seen in some patients who did not respond. After ivuxolimab, more expanded clones were found on average in CD8+ T cells than in CD4+ T cells. In the 0.1-3.0 mg/kg groups, partial responders had among the lowest normalized peripheral clonal expansion, particularly in CD8+ T cells. At doses from 0.1 to 3.0 mg/kg, clonal expansion was seen in both CD4+ and CD8+ blood T cells between baseline and week 6. Which antigens the clonally expanded peripheral T cells were specific for was not determined.

Patients with autoimmune disease history or receiving systemic immunosuppression were excluded from the trial. Peripheral blood for TCR sequencing was collected from all dose cohorts at baseline, on cycle 4 day 1, and on cycle 7 day 1. Samples were obtained from an open-label, multicenter, first-in-human phase I dose-escalation trial of ivuxolimab. Adults with locally advanced or metastatic head and neck squamous cell, hepatocellular, melanoma or renal cell carcinoma were enrolled in the trial. Before TCR sequencing, CD4+ T cells and CD8+ T cells from peripheral blood were sorted into separate populations. Worth noting for this clone: Its antigen target is currently unknown. No quality values exist for individual bases; no much larger clone is one base distant.

Taken from cysteine to phenylalanine, the CDR3 has 13 residues. Only the CDR3 DNA is retained, 39 bases long and in frame from the first base. V gives up 6 bases and J gives up 1 base, and the segment between their germline ends measures 9 bases. CDR1 LNHDA and CDR2 SQIVND were looked up in the germline V gene (reference sequence). To sequence the TCRbeta CDR3 region, genomic DNA was isolated from the sorted cells. TCRbeta CDR3 regions were sequenced using the immunoSEQ Assay. In its TCRdb copy, this immuneACCESS table keeps in-frame sequences only and misses some clones. Where compared with another copy, unresolved V genes explain less than half of these, and the others have no known cause. This sample gives almost 80,000 clones in total; roughly 86% of them show up just once. The ten largest clones capture approximately 25% of the sample.

This clonotype was obtained from an adult with an advanced solid tumor such as melanoma, head and neck, liver or kidney cancer. The material was CD4+ or CD8+ T cells sorted from blood, obtained in a trial of the OX40 agonist ivuxolimab. The rearranged chain carries TRBV19 and TRBJ1-1; the D gene is perhaps TRBD1, from 6 matching bases. The CDR3 has the sequence CASSKTGNTEAFF. At the DNA level, the sequence is TGTGCCAGTAGCAAGACAGGGAACACTGAAGCTTTCTTT. Where the CDR3 stops, the reference TRBV19 and TRBJ1-1 genes take over; the full variable domain is DGGITQSPKYLFRKEGQNVTLSCEQNLNHDAMYWYRQDPGQGLRLIYYSQIVNDFQKGDIAEGYSVSREKKESFPLTVTSAQKNPTAFYLCASSKTGNTEAFFGQGTRLTVV.